Below, 14 T cell receptor beta chains from the same sample are listed, as sequenced in a study of blood T cell repertoires in COVID-19. Produced via immunoSEQ multiplex PCR; TCRdb's table is partial and in-frame only. The profile covers tens of thousands of clones, with roughly 89% appearing a single time and roughly 8% taken by the ten largest. Material: peripheral blood. These receptors originate from a man under 40 with acute or convalescent COVID-19.

V is TRBV5-1 and J is TRBJ2-7; 10 nucleotides match TRBD1. From germline, CDR1 is SGHRS and CDR2 YFSETQ. Trimming cost V 4 bases and J 4 bases; bases outside gene matches: 8. The CDR3 has 15 residues. The CDR3 spells CASSPWTGGAYEQYF. In DNA form, the CDR3 reads TGCGCCAGCAGCCCGTGGACAGGGGGTGCGTACGAGCAGTACTTC.

The chain has TRBV5-1 and TRBJ2-1, with a possible D match to TRBD1 (6 bases). V lost 0 bases and J lost 0, with 13 bases in between. Germline CDR1 SGHRS, CDR2 YFSETQ. The CDR3 runs to 17 residues. The CDR3 DNA follows: TGCGCCAGCAGCTTGGCCAACACAGGGAACTCCTACAATGAGCAGTTCTTC. This translates into CASSLANTGNSYNEQFF.

This clone appeared a few times. This chain uses TRBV6-4 with TRBJ2-2; no reliable D call. Germline V gene lookup returns CDR1 MRHNA and CDR2 SNTAGT. V was clipped by 8 bases and J by 5 bases, with 9 bases between them. The CDR3 sequence is 12 residues long. The CDR3 sequence is CASQNRTGELFF. CDR3 bases: TGTGCCAGCCAGAACCGAACCGGGGAGCTGTTTTTT.

The J gene is TRBJ2-3, the V gene TRBV3-1 (or the pseudogene TRBV3-2), with 7 bases lining up with TRBD1. CDR3 length: 15 residues. After removal of 4 bases from V and 4 bases from J, the junction contained 8 bases not matched to a gene. The germline V gene encodes CDR1 LGHDT and CDR2 YNNKEL (reference sequence). In nucleotides, the CDR3 is TGTGCCAGCAGCCGACGATTTCAGGGGGCAGATACGCAGTATTTT. As protein: CASSRRFQGADTQYF.

The J gene is TRBJ2-1, the V gene TRBV7-3; tentative D call: TRBD1 (5 bases). The CDR3 sequence is 13 residues long. V lost 8 bases and J lost 3, with 11 bases in between. The V gene's germline CDR1 is SGHTA and CDR2 FQGTGA. CDR3: CASGWGGYNEQFF. In DNA form, the CDR3 reads TGTGCCAGCGGCTGGGGCGGCTACAATGAGCAGTTCTTC.

This chain uses TRBV10-3 with TRBJ1-1; D remains unclear. The CDR3 covers 15 residues. The V and J ends lost 6 bases and 1 base respectively, with 15 bases between them. CDR1 ENHRY and CDR2 SYGVKD come from the germline V gene. In DNA form, the CDR3 reads TGTGCCATCAGGGCAACGGGGTTAGCGAACACTGAAGCTTTCTTT. Protein: CAIRATGLANTEAFF.

The rearrangement joins TRBV2 to TRBJ2-1; D is unresolved. V was trimmed by 5 bases and J by 0 bases, leaving 5 bases between them. This CDR3 region has 13 residues. Germline CDR1 reads SNHLY; CDR2 reads FYNNEI. The CDR3 region has the DNA TGTGCCAGCAGTTGGAGCTCCTACAATGAGCAGTTCTTC. Protein: CASSWSSYNEQFF.

CDR3 loop: CASSSLPLSGMEETQYF. CDR3 DNA sequence: TGTGCCAGCAGCTCGCTACCTCTTAGCGGGATGGAGGAGACCCAGTACTTC. The V gene is TRBV7-9, the J gene TRBJ2-5; 8 bases match TRBD2. There are 17 residues in the CDR3. The J segment lost 5 bases and the V segment lost 4 bases, leaving 15 bases of the junction unmatched. Germline V gene sequence: CDR1 SEHNR, CDR2 FQNEAQ (reference sequence).

The chain employs TRBV3-1 (or the pseudogene TRBV3-2) and TRBJ1-1; D remains unclear. V was cut by 2 bases and J by 1 base, with 14 bases left in between. The CDR3 sequence is 16 residues long. From germline, CDR1 is LGHDT and CDR2 YNNKEL (reference sequence). The DNA of the CDR3 is TGTGCCAGCAGCCAAAAAGACCGGGAGCCGAACACTGAAGCTTTCTTT. Translated, it gives CASSQKDREPNTEAFF.

This clone was seen ten or more times. V usage is TRBV3-1 (or the pseudogene TRBV3-2) and J usage is TRBJ2-7; TRBD1 might be the D (5 bases). V lost 1 base, J lost 2 bases, and 6 bases lay in between. The CDR3 extends over 13 amino acids. Germline assignment: CDR1 LGHDT and CDR2 YNNKEL (reference sequence). The CDR3 bases are TGTGCCAGCAGCCAAGGGGGCCCCTACGAGCAGTACTTC. Amino acid sequence: CASSQGGPYEQYF.

This clone was recorded once. The V gene is TRBV24-1, the J gene TRBJ2-3; D remains ambiguous. CDR3 length equals 12 residues. CDR1 is KGHDR, CDR2 SFDVKD, per germline. V was cut by 5 bases and J by 2 bases, with 4 bases left in between. The CDR3 is CATSGATDTQYF. DNA of the CDR3: TGTGCCACCAGTGGCGCCACAGATACGCAGTATTTT.

The rearrangement joins TRBV7-2 to TRBJ1-5, with TRBD1 as a possible D gene (6 bases). This CDR3 region has 13 residues. V dropped 5 bases and J dropped 6 bases, with 11 bases sitting between them. Germline CDR1 SGHTA, CDR2 FQGNSA. In DNA, the CDR3 is TGTGCCAGCAGCGTACAGGGATTTCAGCCCCAGCATTTT. Translation gives CASSVQGFQPQHF. Combining the CDR3 with reference TRBV7-2 and TRBJ1-5 gives the whole variable domain GAGVSQSPSNKVTEKGKDVELRCDPISGHTALYWYRQSLGQGLEFLIYFQGNSAPDKSGLPSDRFSAERTGGSVSTLTIQRTQQEDSAVYLCASSVQGFQPQHFGDGTRLSIL.

This clone was recorded once. The chain employs TRBV28 and TRBJ2-4; D possibly corresponds to TRBD1 (5 bases). V was clipped by 3 bases and J by 1 base, with 10 bases between them. The germline V gene has CDR1 MDHEN and CDR2 SYDVKM. The CDR3 extends over 15 amino acids. The CDR3 sequence: CASSLWTSAKNIQYF. The CDR3 nucleotides read TGTGCCAGCAGTTTGTGGACATCCGCCAAAAACATTCAGTACTTC.

The genes are TRBV18 and TRBJ2-6; D gene ambiguous. The CDR3 contains 18 residues. Per the germline V gene, CDR1 is KGHSH and CDR2 is LQKENI. The V gene lost 5 bases and the J gene lost 0 bases, with 17 bases spanning the gap. CDR3 sequence reads: CASSSTGPSFSGANVLTF. CDR3 DNA sequence: TGTGCCAGCTCATCGACGGGTCCTTCCTTCTCTGGGGCCAACGTCCTGACTTTC. Together with reference TRBV18 and TRBJ2-6, the CDR3 gives the full variable domain: NAGVMQNPRHLVRRRGQEARLRCSPMKGHSHVYWYRQLPEEGLKFMVYLQKENIIDESGMPKERFSAEFPKEGPSILRIQQVVRGDSAAYFCASSSTGPSFSGANVLTFGAGSRLTVL.